Below are 14 T cell receptor beta chains sequenced from a single sample in a study of cytomegalovirus exposure and HLA in healthy donors. PCR amplification relied on 60 Vbeta primers (plus 13 Jbeta primers). The assay was immunoSEQ multiplex PCR, and TCRdb's table has in-frame clones only and misses some. This table has around 160,000 clones, about two thirds appearing once. Sequenced material: PBMCs. Receptors were obtained from a woman under 30 in good health and CMV-seropositive.

The chain combines TRBV5-1 with TRBJ2-7; possible D gene TRBD1, 6 bases. The CDR3 length is 15 residues. CDR1 SGHRS and CDR2 YFSETQ come from the germline V gene. The V end was cut by 4 bases, the J end by 1 base, with 15 bases between. CDR3 nucleotide sequence: TGCGCCAGCAGCCAATTACAGGGTGCGTCCTACGAGCAGTACTTC. Translated: CASSQLQGASYEQYF.

This clone appeared a few times. V and J are TRBV6-5 and TRBJ1-2; 7 nucleotides match TRBD1. CDR3 length: 14 residues. V lost 6 bases, J lost 4 bases, and 8 bases stayed unmatched. Germline CDR1 MNHEY, CDR2 SVGAGI. The CDR3 region has the DNA TGTGCCAGCAGCCGCGGACAGGTTCTCTATGGCTACACCTTC. Residues: CASSRGQVLYGYTF.

The chain has TRBV6-6 and TRBJ1-5; D remains ambiguous. Germline values: CDR1 MNHNY, CDR2 SVGAGI (reference sequence). The CDR3 has 12 amino acids. Trimming removed 2 bases from V and 6 bases from J, with 5 bases in between. CDR3 DNA sequence: TGTGCCAGCAGTTACGTGGCTCAGCCCCAGCATTTT. It encodes CASSYVAQPQHF.

Of note for this clone: One end of the junction fails to match germline, which may point to a read error. This sequence joins TRBV19 and TRBJ2-1, with 9 bases that match TRBD1. The CDR3 sequence is 16 residues long. Per the germline V gene, CDR1 is LNHDA and CDR2 is SQIVND (reference sequence). CDR3 DNA sequence: TGTGCCAGTAGTGCAGACAGGGGGATCCGGAGGAATGGGCAGTTCTTC. Residues: CASSADRGIRRNGQFF. The full variable domain, rest sourced from reference TRBV19 and TRBJ2-1, is DGGITQSPKYLFRKEGQNVTLSCEQNLNHDAMYWYRQDPGQGLRLIYYSQIVNDFQKGDIAEGYSVSREKKESFPLTVTSAQKNPTAFYLCASSADRGIRRNGQFFGPGTRLTVL.

The rearrangement joins TRBV7-2 to TRBJ1-2; D gene ambiguous. There are 16 residues in the CDR3. Germline loops: CDR1 SGHTA, CDR2 FQGNSA. Trimming left V 3 bases short and J 2 bases short, with 16 bases between. CDR3: CASSFTSGRRNYGYTF. As DNA, the CDR3 is TGTGCCAGCAGCTTTACATCCGGAAGGAGAAACTATGGCTACACCTTC.

This chain uses TRBV11-2 with TRBJ1-2, with TRBD1 matching over 11 bases. CDR3 size: 16 residues. Germline assignment: CDR1 SGHAT and CDR2 FQNNGV. J lost 4 bases, V lost 8 bases, and 12 bases had no gene match. CDR3 sequence reads: CASDLTGTGGIYGYTF. Here the CDR3 DNA reads TGTGCCAGCGATCTTACTGGGACAGGGGGAATCTATGGCTACACCTTC.

The chain joins TRBV7-9 to TRBJ1-4; a possible D gene is TRBD1 (5 bases). The CDR3 has 17 residues. The germline V gene encodes CDR1 SEHNR and CDR2 FQNEAQ (reference sequence). Trimming shortened V by 4 bases and J by 0 bases, and 15 bases separated the two germline ends. The CDR3 DNA follows: TGTGCCAGCAGCTCCATAACGTCGACAGCAACTAATGAAAAACTGTTTTTT. This translates into CASSSITSTATNEKLFF.

This chain links TRBV10-3 with TRBJ2-1, with TRBD2 matching over 12 bases. V was clipped by 6 bases and J by 3 bases; unmatched bases: 3. Per the germline V gene, CDR1 is ENHRY and CDR2 is SYGVKD. CDR3 length: 15 residues. CDR3 amino acids: CAIRTSGGYYNEQFF. As DNA, the CDR3 is TGTGCCATCAGGACTAGCGGGGGCTACTACAATGAGCAGTTCTTC.

The chain employs TRBV30 and TRBJ2-1; tentative D call: TRBD1 (5 bases). V was pared by 1 base and J by 5 bases, with 15 bases between. The CDR3 contains 15 residues. Per germline, CDR1 GTSNPN and CDR2 SVGIG (reference sequence). This CDR3 is CAWSGGAEWDNEQFF. The CDR3 nucleotides are TGTGCCTGGAGTGGTGGGGCCGAGTGGGACAATGAGCAGTTCTTC.

The count of this clone is one. V is TRBV7-3 and J is TRBJ2-1, with D perhaps TRBD2 (5 bases). Between the trimmed V and J ends, which lost 5 bases and 0 bases, there was a span of 11 bases. Germline CDR1 and CDR2: SGHTA and FQGTGA. The CDR3 contains 15 residues. The CDR3 sequence: CASSEEGYSYNEQFF. DNA of the CDR3: TGTGCCAGCAGCGAAGAGGGCTACTCCTACAATGAGCAGTTCTTC.

This clone was counted only a few times. The chain carries TRBV6-6 and TRBJ2-1, with D possibly TRBD1 on 5 matching bases. Trimming took 7 bases from V and 10 from J, leaving 14 bases between them. The CDR3 is 12 amino acids. Germline V gene sequence: CDR1 MNHNY, CDR2 SVGAGI (reference sequence). CDR3 protein: CASTGLSLEQFF. DNA of the CDR3: TGTGCCAGCACAGGGTTGTCCTTGGAGCAGTTCTTC.

This sequence joins TRBV29-1 and TRBJ1-2, with 9 bases matching TRBD1. The CDR3 consists of 11 residues. CDR1 and CDR2 from the germline V gene are SQVTM and ANQGSEA. CDR3 nucleotide sequence: TGCGGCCAGACAGGGGGCTATGGCTACACCTTC. Translating gives CGQTGGYGYTF.

This chain links TRBV4-1 with TRBJ2-7, with 9 bases that match TRBD1. The CDR3 is made up of 15 amino acids. Germline lookup yields CDR1 MGHRA and CDR2 YSYEKL. V trimming: 0 bases; J trimming: 6 bases; junction bases outside the gene matches: 6. CDR3 nucleotide sequence: TGCGCCAGCAGCCAAGATTACAGGGGGCTCCGCGAGCAGTACTTC. Translating it yields CASSQDYRGLREQYF.

The DNA of the CDR3 is TGTGCCAGCAGCTTAGCGGGACTAGGGCTGTACAATGAGCAGTTCTTC. It codes for CASSLAGLGLYNEQFF. This chain uses TRBV7-9 with TRBJ2-1; 8 bases match TRBD2. V lost 0 bases, J lost 4 bases, and 5 bases stayed unmatched. The CDR3 is 16 amino acids. Per germline, CDR1 SEHNR and CDR2 FQNEAQ (reference sequence).